Listed here are 8 T cell receptor beta chains from one sample, sequenced in a study of OX40 agonist ivuxolimab in advanced cancers. TCRdb's copy holds only in-frame clones and misses some; the assay was immunoSEQ multiplex PCR. The sample carries tens of thousands of clones, 94% recorded once. Sequenced material: CD4+ or CD8+ T cells sorted from blood, taken in a trial of the OX40 agonist ivuxolimab. Receptors originate from an adult with an advanced solid tumor such as melanoma, head and neck, liver or kidney cancer.

The chain uses TRBV2 and TRBJ1-5; no firm D call. Germline V gene lookup returns CDR1 SNHLY and CDR2 FYNNEI. The CDR3 is made up of 18 amino acids. V was trimmed by 2 bases and J by 0 bases, leaving 17 bases between them. Written as DNA, the CDR3 is TGTGCCAGCAGTGAATTCCGACTGGGTAGATATAGCAATCAGCCCCAGCATTTT. This encodes CASSEFRLGRYSNQPQHF.

This chain uses TRBV11-2 with TRBJ1-5; 8 bases are shared with TRBD1. The CDR3 spans 15 residues. V lost 4 bases, J lost 2 bases, and 4 bases stayed unmatched. The V gene's germline CDR1 is SGHAT and CDR2 FQNNGV. CDR3 sequence: CASSSGQGGNQPQHF. The CDR3 DNA reads TGTGCCAGCAGCTCAGGACAGGGTGGCAATCAGCCCCAGCATTTT.

The chain recombines TRBV27 with TRBJ1-4; 10 positions agree with TRBD1. V gave up 1 base and J gave up 5 bases; unmatched junction bases: 4. Germline lookup yields CDR1 MNHEY and CDR2 SMNVEV (reference sequence). This CDR3 spans 16 amino acids. Here the CDR3 DNA reads TGTGCCAGCAGTTTATACGACAGGGGGCCGAATGAAAAACTGTTTTTT. The encoded protein is CASSLYDRGPNEKLFF.

The chain recombines TRBV14 with TRBJ2-7, with 12 bases matching TRBD2. Looked up from germline, CDR1 is SGHDN and CDR2 is FVKESK. V was clipped by 1 base and J by 3 bases; unmatched bases: 1. This CDR3 comprises 15 residues. Here the CDR3 DNA reads TGTGCCAGCAGCCAAGGGACTAGCGGGGACTACGAGCAGTACTTC. Translation: CASSQGTSGDYEQYF. Based on the CDR3 plus reference TRBV14 and TRBJ2-7, the full variable domain is EAGVTQFPSHSVIEKGQTVTLRCDPISGHDNLYWYRRVMGKEIKFLLHFVKESKQDESGMPNNRFLAERTGGTYSTLKVQPAELEDSGVYFCASSQGTSGDYEQYFGPGTRLTVT.

The chain links TRBV19 to TRBJ2-5; 9 bases line up with TRBD2. The CDR3 totals 16 residues. Germline lookup yields CDR1 LNHDA and CDR2 SQIVND (reference sequence). The J segment lost 2 bases and the V segment lost 6 bases, leaving 10 bases of the junction unmatched. The CDR3 sequence is CASSPSTSGPQETQYF. DNA of the CDR3: TGTGCCAGTAGCCCCAGCACTAGCGGGCCTCAAGAGACCCAGTACTTC.

V is TRBV4-3 and J is TRBJ2-3, with 13 bases matching TRBD2. CDR1 and CDR2 (germline): LGHNA, YSLEER. This CDR3 spans 18 amino acids. The V and J ends lost 4 bases and 1 base, in that order; junction bases with no gene match: 8. The DNA for the CDR3 is TGCGCCAGCAGCCGGTTCCTCGGACTAGCGGGGGGCACAGATACGCAGTATTTT. Amino acid sequence: CASSRFLGLAGGTDTQYF.

The chain links TRBV29-1 to TRBJ2-7; D possibly corresponds to TRBD1 (6 bases). CDR1 and CDR2 from the germline V gene are SQVTM and ANQGSEA. The CDR3 consists of 13 residues. V was cut by 6 bases and J by 7 bases, with 19 bases left in between. In DNA form, the CDR3 reads TGCAGCGTCCTCCTGACAGGCGCCTGGGAGCAGTACTTC. It is translated as CSVLLTGAWEQYF.

This chain joins TRBV7-9 and TRBJ2-3; 10 positions agree with TRBD2. Germline CDR1 SEHNR, CDR2 FQNEAQ (reference sequence). V was clipped by 4 bases and J by 0 bases; unmatched bases: 4. The CDR3 totals 16 residues. CDR3 protein: CASSSLAGESTDTQYF. CDR3 nucleotide sequence: TGTGCCAGCAGCTCGCTAGCGGGGGAGAGCACAGATACGCAGTATTTT.